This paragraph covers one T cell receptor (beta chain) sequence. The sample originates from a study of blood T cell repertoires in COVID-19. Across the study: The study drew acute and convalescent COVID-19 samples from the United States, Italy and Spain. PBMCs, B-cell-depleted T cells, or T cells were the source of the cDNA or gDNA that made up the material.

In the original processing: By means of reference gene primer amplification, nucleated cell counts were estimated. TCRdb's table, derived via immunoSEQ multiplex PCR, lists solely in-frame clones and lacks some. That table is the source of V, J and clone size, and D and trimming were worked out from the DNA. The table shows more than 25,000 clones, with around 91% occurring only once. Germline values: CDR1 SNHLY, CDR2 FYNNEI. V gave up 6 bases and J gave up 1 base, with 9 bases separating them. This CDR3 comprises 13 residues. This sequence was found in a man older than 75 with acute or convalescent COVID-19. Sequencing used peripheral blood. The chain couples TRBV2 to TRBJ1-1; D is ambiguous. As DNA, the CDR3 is TGTGCCAGCAGGGTACATCGGAACACTGAAGCTTTCTTT. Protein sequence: CASRVHRNTEAFF.